This TCR beta chain was found in a study of beta chain features in type 1 diabetes. Study-wide context: Across every sample, around 98 million sorted cells were examined in total. Study findings and constraints: Diminished insertions and augmented deletions at VDJ junctions characterized type 1 diabetes patients.

Naive, central memory, regulatory and stem cell-like memory cells within the CD4+ compartment were sorted using CD45RO/CCR7/CD25/CD127/CD95/CD27. Expressed TCRB transcripts got sequenced, as all isolated RNA was reverse transcribed. The repertoire was sequenced with immunoSEQ multiplex PCR; TCRdb's copy has only in-frame clones and lacks some. Here the sample spans more than 300,000 clones, over 9.5% being singletons. After removal of 5 bases from V and 8 bases from J, the junction contained 10 bases not matched to a gene. CDR3 length: 15 amino acids. CDR1 SGHTA and CDR2 FQGNSA come from the germline V gene. Comments on this clone: Its antigen is still unknown.

Input material: naive CD4+ T cells from blood. This receptor was obtained from a man between 18 and 29 years old in good health. The genes are TRBV7-2 and TRBJ1-2, with 11 positions matching TRBD1. The CDR3 nucleotides are TGTGCCAGCAGCCCCGTCGGACAGGGGGCGGGGGGCTACACCTTC. This gives the protein CASSPVGQGAGGYTF.